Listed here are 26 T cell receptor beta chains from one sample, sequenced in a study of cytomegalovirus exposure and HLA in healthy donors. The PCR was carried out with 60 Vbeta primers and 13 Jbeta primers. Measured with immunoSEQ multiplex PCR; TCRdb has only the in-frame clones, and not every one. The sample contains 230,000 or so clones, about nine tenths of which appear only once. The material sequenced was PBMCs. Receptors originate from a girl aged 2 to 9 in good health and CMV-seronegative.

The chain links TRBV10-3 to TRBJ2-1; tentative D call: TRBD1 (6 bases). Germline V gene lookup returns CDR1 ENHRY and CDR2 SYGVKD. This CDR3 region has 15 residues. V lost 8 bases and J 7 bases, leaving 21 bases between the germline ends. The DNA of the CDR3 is TGTGCCATCGGCAGGACAGAGGGTATGGAAAATGAGCAGTTCTTC. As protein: CAIGRTEGMENEQFF.

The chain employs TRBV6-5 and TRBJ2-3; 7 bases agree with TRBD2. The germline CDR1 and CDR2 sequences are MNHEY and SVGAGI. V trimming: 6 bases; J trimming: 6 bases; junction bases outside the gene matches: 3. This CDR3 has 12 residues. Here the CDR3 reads CASRNGGDTQYF. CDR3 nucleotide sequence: TGTGCCAGCAGAAACGGGGGGGATACGCAGTATTTT.

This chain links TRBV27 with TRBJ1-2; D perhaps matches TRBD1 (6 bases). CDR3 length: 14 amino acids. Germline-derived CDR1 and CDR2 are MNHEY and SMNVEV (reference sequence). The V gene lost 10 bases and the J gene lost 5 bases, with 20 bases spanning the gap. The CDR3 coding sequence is TGTGCCAACGGGGAGGGGGATCGGCTTTATGGCTACACCTTC. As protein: CANGEGDRLYGYTF.

CDR3 residues: CASSFMRNEQYF. The DNA for the CDR3 is TGCGCCAGCAGTTTTATGAGGAACGAGCAGTACTTC. V and J are TRBV10-2 and TRBJ2-7; no firm D call. Germline V lookup: CDR1 WSHSY, CDR2 SAAADI. The CDR3 runs 12 residues. Trimming stripped 5 bases from V and 5 bases from J, with 10 bases between.

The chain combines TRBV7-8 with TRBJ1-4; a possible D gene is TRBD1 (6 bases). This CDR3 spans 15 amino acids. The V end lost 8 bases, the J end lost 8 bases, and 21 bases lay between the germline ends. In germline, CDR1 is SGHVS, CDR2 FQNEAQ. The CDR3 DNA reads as TGTGCCAGCGGAGGGGGGGGCGGGCTTCGGGAAAAACTGTTTTTT. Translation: CASGGGGGLREKLFF.

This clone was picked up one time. The CDR3 protein is CASSQDSGGGADTQYF. CDR3 sequence (DNA): TGTGCCAGCAGCCAAGATTCCGGCGGGGGCGCAGATACGCAGTATTTT. The rearrangement joins TRBV4-2 to TRBJ2-3; maybe TRBD2 (7 bases). Trimming shortened V by 0 bases and J by 4 bases, and 14 bases separated the two germline ends. The CDR3 has 16 amino acids. The germline gives CDR1 LGHNA, CDR2 YNFKEQ.

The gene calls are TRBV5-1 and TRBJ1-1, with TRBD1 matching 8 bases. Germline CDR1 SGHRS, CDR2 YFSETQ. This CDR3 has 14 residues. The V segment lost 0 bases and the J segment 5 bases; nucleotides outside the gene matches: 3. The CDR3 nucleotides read TGCGCCAGCAGCTTGGACAGGGGGTGGACTGAAGCTTTCTTT. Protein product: CASSLDRGWTEAFF.

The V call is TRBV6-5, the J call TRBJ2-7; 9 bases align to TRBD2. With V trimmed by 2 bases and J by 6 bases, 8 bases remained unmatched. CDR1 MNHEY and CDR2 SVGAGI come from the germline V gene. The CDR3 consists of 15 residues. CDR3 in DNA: TGTGCCAGCAGTTACAAGCGGGGGGTTTCATCCGAGCAGTACTTC. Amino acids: CASSYKRGVSSEQYF.

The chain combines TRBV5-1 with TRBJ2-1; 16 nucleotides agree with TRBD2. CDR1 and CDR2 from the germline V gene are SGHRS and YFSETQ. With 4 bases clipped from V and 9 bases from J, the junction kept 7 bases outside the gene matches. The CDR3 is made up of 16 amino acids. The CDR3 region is CASSPGLAGGLGEQFF. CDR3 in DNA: TGCGCCAGCAGCCCGGGACTAGCGGGAGGGCTTGGTGAGCAGTTCTTC.

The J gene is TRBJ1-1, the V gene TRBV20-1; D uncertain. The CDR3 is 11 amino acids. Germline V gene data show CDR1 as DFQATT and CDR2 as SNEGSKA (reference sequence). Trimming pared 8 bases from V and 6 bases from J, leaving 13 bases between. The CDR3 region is CSPGEDPEAFF. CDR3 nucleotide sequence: TGCAGTCCTGGGGAGGATCCTGAAGCTTTCTTT.

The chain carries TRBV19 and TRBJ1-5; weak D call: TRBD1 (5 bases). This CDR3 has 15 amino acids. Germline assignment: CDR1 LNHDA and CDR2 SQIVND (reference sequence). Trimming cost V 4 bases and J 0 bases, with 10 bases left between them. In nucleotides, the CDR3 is TGTGCCAGTAGTAAGCTGACAGATAGCAATCAGCCCCAGCATTTT. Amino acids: CASSKLTDSNQPQHF.

The CDR3 loop is CASSLVGAANEKLFF. DNA for the CDR3: TGTGCCAGCAGCCTCGTGGGGGCAGCGAATGAAAAACTGTTTTTT. The chain joins TRBV7-3 to TRBJ1-4; D may be TRBD1 (6 bases). V lost 5 bases and J lost 5, with 15 bases in between. Germline CDR1 and CDR2: SGHTA and FQGTGA. CDR3 length: 15 residues.

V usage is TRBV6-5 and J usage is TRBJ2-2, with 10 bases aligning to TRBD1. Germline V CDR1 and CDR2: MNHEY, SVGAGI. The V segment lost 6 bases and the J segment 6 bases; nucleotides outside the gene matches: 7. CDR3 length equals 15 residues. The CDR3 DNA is TGTGCCAGCAGGGCCGGGACAGGGGTGTCCGGGGAGCTGTTTTTT. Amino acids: CASRAGTGVSGELFF.

The CDR3 DNA reads as TGCGCCAGCAGCCACCCCCAGGCGACTAGCGGGGGCCAAGAGACCCAGTACTTC. Amino acids: CASSHPQATSGGQETQYF. The genes are TRBV4-1 and TRBJ2-5; 12 bases are shared with TRBD2. V lost 3 bases and J lost 1; bases outside the gene matches: 9. The CDR3 runs 18 residues. Germline V gene sequence: CDR1 MGHRA, CDR2 YSYEKL.

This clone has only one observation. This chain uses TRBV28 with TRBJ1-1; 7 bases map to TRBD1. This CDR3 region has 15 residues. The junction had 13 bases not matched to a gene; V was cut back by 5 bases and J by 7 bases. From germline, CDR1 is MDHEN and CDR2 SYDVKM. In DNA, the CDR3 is TGTGCCAGCAGTCCACCCAAAACGGGACAGTTTGAAGCTTTCTTT. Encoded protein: CASSPPKTGQFEAFF. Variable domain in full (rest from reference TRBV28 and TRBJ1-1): DVKVTQSSRYLVKRTGEKVFLECVQDMDHENMFWYRQDPGLGLRLIYFSYDVKMKEKGDIPEGYSVSREKKERFSLILESASTNQTSMYLCASSPPKTGQFEAFFGQGTRLTVV.

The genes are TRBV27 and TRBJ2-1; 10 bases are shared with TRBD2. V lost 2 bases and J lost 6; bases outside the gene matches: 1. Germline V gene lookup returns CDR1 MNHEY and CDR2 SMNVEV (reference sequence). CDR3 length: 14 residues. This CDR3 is CASSLSGGVNEQFF. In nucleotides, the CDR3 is TGTGCCAGCAGTTTAAGCGGGGGGGTCAATGAGCAGTTCTTC.

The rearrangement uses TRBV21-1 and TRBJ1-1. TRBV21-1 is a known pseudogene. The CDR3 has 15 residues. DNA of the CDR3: TGTGCCAGCAGCAAAGCATGGTGGAGGGACACTGAAGCTTTCTTT. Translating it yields CASSKAWWRDTEAFF.

CDR3 DNA sequence: TGTGCCAGCAGCAAAGGAGCGGGGGGCTTCACAGATACGCAGTATTTT. Protein sequence: CASSKGAGGFTDTQYF. V is TRBV5-6 and J is TRBJ2-3; 9 bases fit TRBD2. The CDR3 runs to 16 residues. The germline CDR1 and CDR2 sequences are SGHDT and YYEEEE. After removal of 4 bases from V and 2 bases from J, the junction contained 8 bases not matched to a gene.

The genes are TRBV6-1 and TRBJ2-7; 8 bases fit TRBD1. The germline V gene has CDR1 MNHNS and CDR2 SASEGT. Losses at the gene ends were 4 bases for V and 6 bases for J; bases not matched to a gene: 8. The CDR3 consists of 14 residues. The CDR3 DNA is TGTGCCAGCAGTGGTCTCCAGGGGGCAGGCGAGCAGTACTTC. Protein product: CASSGLQGAGEQYF.

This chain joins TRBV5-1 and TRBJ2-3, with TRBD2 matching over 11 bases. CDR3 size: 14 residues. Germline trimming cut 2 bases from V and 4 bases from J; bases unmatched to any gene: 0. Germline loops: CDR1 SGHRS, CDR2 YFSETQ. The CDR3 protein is CASSFSGRADTQYF. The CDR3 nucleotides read TGCGCCAGCAGCTTTAGCGGGAGGGCAGATACGCAGTATTTT.

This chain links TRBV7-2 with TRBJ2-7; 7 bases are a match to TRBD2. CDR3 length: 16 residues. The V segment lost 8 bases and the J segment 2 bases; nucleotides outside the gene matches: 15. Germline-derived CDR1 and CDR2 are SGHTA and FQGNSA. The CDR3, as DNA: TGTGCCAGCGAACCCTGGGGGGGGGACCTTACCTACGAGCAGTACTTC. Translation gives CASEPWGGDLTYEQYF.

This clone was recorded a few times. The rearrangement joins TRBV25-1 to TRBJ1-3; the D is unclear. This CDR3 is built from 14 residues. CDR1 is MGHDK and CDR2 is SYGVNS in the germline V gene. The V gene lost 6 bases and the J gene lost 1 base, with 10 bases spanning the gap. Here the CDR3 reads CASRIRVSGNTIYF. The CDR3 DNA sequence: TGTGCCAGCAGGATTCGGGTATCTGGAAACACCATATATTTT.

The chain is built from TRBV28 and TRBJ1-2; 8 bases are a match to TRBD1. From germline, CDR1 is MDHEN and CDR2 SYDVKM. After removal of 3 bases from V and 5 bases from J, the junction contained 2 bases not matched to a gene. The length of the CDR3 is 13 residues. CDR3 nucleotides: TGTGCCAGCAGTTTGAACAGGGGGTATGGCTACACCTTC. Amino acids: CASSLNRGYGYTF.

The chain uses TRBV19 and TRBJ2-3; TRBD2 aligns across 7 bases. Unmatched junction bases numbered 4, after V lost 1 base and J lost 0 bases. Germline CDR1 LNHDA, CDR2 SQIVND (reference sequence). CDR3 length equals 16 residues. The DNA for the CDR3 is TGTGCCAGTAGTATAGTAGGAGCGGGAAGCACAGATACGCAGTATTTT. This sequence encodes CASSIVGAGSTDTQYF.

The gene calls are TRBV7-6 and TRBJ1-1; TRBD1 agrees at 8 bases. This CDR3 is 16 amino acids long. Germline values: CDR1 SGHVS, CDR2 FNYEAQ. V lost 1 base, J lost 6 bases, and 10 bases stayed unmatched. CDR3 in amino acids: CASSLVPTGGRAEAFF. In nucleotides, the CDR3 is TGTGCCAGCAGCTTAGTCCCTACAGGGGGACGGGCTGAAGCTTTCTTT.

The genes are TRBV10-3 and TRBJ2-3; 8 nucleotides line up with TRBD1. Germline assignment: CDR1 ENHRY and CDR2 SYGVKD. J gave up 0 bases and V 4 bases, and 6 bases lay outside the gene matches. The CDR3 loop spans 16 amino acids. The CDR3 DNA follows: TGTGCCATCAGTGCCCGGACAGGGACTAGCACAGATACGCAGTATTTT. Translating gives CAISARTGTSTDTQYF.